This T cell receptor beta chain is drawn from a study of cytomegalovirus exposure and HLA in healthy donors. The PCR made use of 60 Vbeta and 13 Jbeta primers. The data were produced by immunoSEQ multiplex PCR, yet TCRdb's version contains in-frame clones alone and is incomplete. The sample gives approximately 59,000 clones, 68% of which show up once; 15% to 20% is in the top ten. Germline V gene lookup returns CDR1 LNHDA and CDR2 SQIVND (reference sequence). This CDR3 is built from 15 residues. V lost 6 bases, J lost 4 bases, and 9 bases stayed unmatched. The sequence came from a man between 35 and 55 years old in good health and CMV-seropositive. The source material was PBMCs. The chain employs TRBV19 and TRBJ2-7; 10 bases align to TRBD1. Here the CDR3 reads CASSRYGTGAYEQYF. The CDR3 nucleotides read TGTGCCAGTAGCCGTTACGGGACAGGGGCTTACGAGCAGTACTTC. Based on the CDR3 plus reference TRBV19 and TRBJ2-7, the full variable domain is DGGITQSPKYLFRKEGQNVTLSCEQNLNHDAMYWYRQDPGQGLRLIYYSQIVNDFQKGDIAEGYSVSREKKESFPLTVTSAQKNPTAFYLCASSRYGTGAYEQYFGPGTRLTVT.